The text below deals with one TCR beta chain. What this receptor recognizes is not known. Per-base quality was not reported, and no clone a single base away is much larger than it. This record comes from a study of cytomegalovirus exposure and HLA in healthy donors (dated by TCRdb to the late 2010s). Regarding the research as a whole: According to an earlier analysis of a few hundred of the donors, some 170 million T cells yielded 95 million to 140 million unique TCR beta sequences and about 300 Gb of sequence data. An early release that covered about 600 HLA-typed donors contained approximately 300 gigabases of sequencing data and around 80 million unique TCR sequences. Of the 300 to 500 genotyped donors, approximately 81% were placed in the genetic ancestry cluster associated with self-reported Caucasian donors. The study was designed to test whether signatures of past pathogen exposure could be identified by cataloging public T cell receptors. The T cell repertoires of 670 or so subjects were profiled by immunosequencing and related to cytomegalovirus serostatus. A separate validation cohort of roughly 110 different subjects was used in addition to the roughly 670-subject first cohort. To predict cytomegalovirus infection status, the study combined high-throughput TCR immunosequencing, statistical association of individual TCRs with disease status, and machine learning. A later analysis re-analyzed previously published TCR beta repertoires from about 730 donors and added high-resolution HLA genotyping to study TCR occurrence patterns. Rather than drawing on any new phenotypic data, the later analysis identified candidate immune exposures from TCR beta sequences and the way those sequences occurred across donors. An earlier analysis of about 600 of the donors used high-throughput TCR beta sequencing to judge whether each TCR beta V gene segment behaved as functional or pseudogenic. Alongside the repertoire data, information on donor age, sex, ethnicity and CMV serostatus was compiled. A later genetic analysis used genome-wide SNP genotypes for about 65% of the 666 donors, treating that subset as a discovery cohort. All discovery cohort repertoires had been generated using a single sequencing platform. HLA typing covered class I and class II loci at four-digit resolution. The number of donors typed differed by locus, with roughly 629-640 for A, B, C, DRB1 and DQB1, roughly 520 for DQA1, 600 to 610 for DPA1, and over 400 for DPB1. Several DR-DQ haplotypes were handled as single units for association and clustering, since linkage in the cohort was strong. Across 300 to 500 genotyped donors of the cohort, an average of about 240,000 unique TCR beta nucleotide sequences per donor were sequenced, and about a sixth of those sequences were non-productive. The full study reports these points: In a later genetic analysis, fewer N-insertions in productive TCRs were reported among donors in an Asian-associated ancestry cluster than the 666-donor mean. Strong co-occurrence of HLA alleles, especially DR and DQ, made assigning TCR associations to individual alleles difficult. The 87-base-pair reads could not distinguish some IMGT-functional V segments, including TRBV6-2 and TRBV6-3, so those segments were excluded. Linkage disequilibrium might explain the correlated functional status among segregating V segments, but an unknown experimental factor could not be ruled out. In this cohort, only TCR beta chains were sequenced, and detectable features were limited by the absence of alpha or paired-chain data. In an earlier analysis of 500 to 650 of the donors, most TCR beta V segments appeared in productive rearrangements about 87% or about 30% of the time, broadly matching IMGT annotations. According to a later analysis, TCR association rates differed among HLA loci, with DRB1 alleles showing the most associated TCRs and HLA-C alleles showing the fewest. Presence/absence analyses assumed roughly uniform sequencing depth across donors, an assumption that may not hold. A later analysis found that HLA-associated TCR beta chains were more clonally expanded and had lower generation probabilities than equally common non-associated chains. An association between a missense DCLRE1C variant and V-gene and J-gene trimming of TCR beta chains was found in a later genetic analysis and replicated in an independent cohort. HLA typing was unavailable for some donors at each locus, so association tests used only the typed subset. In a later analysis, several top co-occurrence clusters were reported to appear linked to parvovirus B19, influenza, CMV and Epstein-Barr virus. According to the authors, the approach could potentially be generalized to other disease states and immunological phenotypes. Roughly 15 rarely observed V segments, including chromosome 9 orphons, were excluded from the earlier analysis of approximately 600 of the donors because counts were too low. A cluster of highly shared sequence variants was judged likely to represent a technical artifact of the sequencing pipeline. In vitro tests confirmed that a few of the cytomegalovirus-associated TCR beta chains recognize cytomegalovirus antigens. Across donors, most TCR sequences were observed very rarely, whereas some public TCRs were present in many individuals. Immune exposure information for the cohort was limited to CMV serostatus. In the study, approximately 150 TCR beta chains were listed as associated with cytomegalovirus. Cytomegalovirus status was reported to be diagnosed by the classifier with high specificity and sensitivity in both the original and validation cohorts. Most CMV-associated TCR beta chains appeared to be HLA-restricted in a later analysis, and the HLA associations seemed to be driven largely by CMV exposure. A further reported finding was that TCR beta sequences accurately predicted the HLA-A and HLA-B alleles for most subjects in the first cohort. Specific HLA alleles were associated with some 15,000 TCR beta sequences at a false discovery rate of 0.05 in a later analysis.

The method behind the library was the immunoSEQ multiplex PCR assay. A mixture of 60 forward primers for TCR Vbeta segments and 13 reverse primers for TCR Jbeta segments was used in the multiplex PCR. The CDR3 region of rearranged TCR beta genes was amplified from genomic DNA by a multiplex PCR assay. On the Illumina HiSeq System, the amplified TCR beta libraries were sequenced as 87-base-pair reads. The authors' pipeline ran thus. Across the 670 or so repertoires, a later analysis counted 80 million or so unique TCR beta chains, around 11 million of which were shared by at least two donors. Raw reads were error-corrected and collapsed into unique sequences by a nearest-neighbor algorithm in which closely related sequences were merged to remove PCR and sequencing errors. V, D and J gene segments were assigned by aligning CDR3 sequences to IMGT reference sequences. For a sequence to be retained, a match of at least six nucleotides was required to both a V gene segment and a J gene segment. Rearrangements were classified as productive when the CDR3 lacked stop codons and remained in frame with V and J, and all other rearrangements were classified as non-productive. Following IMGT convention, CDR3 was defined as the stretch from the second conserved V-encoded cysteine up to the conserved J-encoded phenylalanine. In an earlier analysis of around 570 of the donors, sequences lacking an unambiguous match to a single V gene segment were excluded. An earlier analysis of a few hundred of the donors classified V segments as functional when productive rearrangements were above 56.7% and as segregating when the standard deviation between donors was above 5%. A statistical classification framework was developed to diagnose cytomegalovirus status using the catalog of TCR beta chain sequences. In a later analysis, V and J genes were assigned by comparing TCR nucleotide sequences against IMGT/GENE-DB human TR gene sequences. Using the TCRdist pipeline, a later analysis assigned CDR3 sequences along with most-parsimonious VDJ recombination scenarios. In a later analysis, each TCR beta chain was defined by its CDR3 amino acid sequence together with its V-gene family, and reads lacking a unique V-gene family were excluded. In a later analysis, approximately 640 highly shared, low-generation-probability nucleotide sequences were removed to address suspected cross-contamination and a sequencing artifact. A later analysis calculated a clonal expansion index for each public chain from normalized within-repertoire ranks of inferred template counts. In a later analysis, generation probabilities were computed using a VDJ recombination model fitted to out-of-frame rearrangements, and the results were checked against IGoR. A later analysis scored TCR-TCR, TCR-HLA and TCR-CMV co-occurrence with hypergeometric tests, applying a repertoire-size bias correction to TCR pairs. To estimate false discovery rates, a later analysis permuted the HLA or CMV assignments 20 times. In a later analysis, co-occurring TCRs were grouped using DBSCAN, with TCRdist sequence similarity added in when clustering inside HLA-allele-positive subsets. Repertoires with fewer than 30,000 or more than 120,000 public chains, plus five repertoires with anomalous nucleotide sharing, were excluded from co-occurrence clustering. This is the immuneACCESS table as TCRdb keeps it, with only in-frame sequences that have V and J called. A part of the clones is gone; compared with another copy, unresolved V genes explain less than half, and the rest is unexplained. For V, J and clone size, that table is used; D and trimming come from the DNA. The sample table records under 200,000 clones; around three quarters of these occur just once. 12% to 15% of the sample rests with the top ten.

CDR1 and CDR2 are drawn from the germline V gene (reference sequence): LNHDA, SQIVND. The CDR3, from cysteine to phenylalanine, totals 14 residues. Of all the DNA, just the CDR3 is kept, 42 bases in frame from base 1. Trimming takes 6 bases from V and 9 bases from J, and the germline ends sit 18 bases apart. The cohort was made up of 500 to 850 healthy bone marrow donors. At the time of sampling, all cohort members were nominally healthy, though unrecorded immune exposures were likely present. The donor tested CMV seropositive and was one of the 289 seropositive cohort members. Each donor provided a peripheral blood sample, and peripheral blood mononuclear cells were used for TCR beta sequencing. Genomic DNA extraction from the blood cell samples was performed with the Qiagen DNeasy Blood Extraction Kit.

The specimen sequenced was PBMCs. This chain is built from TRBV19 and TRBJ2-1, with the D gene call left open. The sequence was obtained from a woman aged 25-40 years in good health and CMV-seropositive. The base sequence is TGTGCCAGTAGCCGACCGCCCCCCGCGGTTGAGCAGTTCTTC. It codes for CASSRPPPAVEQFF.